Described below is a single TCR beta chain sequence and its context. Its specificity is not known. These data originate in a study of CD8+CD57+ T cells in acquired aplastic anemia. Trimming shortened V by 9 bases and J by 5 bases, and 11 bases separated the two germline ends. This CDR3 is built from 12 residues. Germline loops: CDR1 LNHDA, CDR2 SQIVND (reference sequence). Genomic DNA was employed as the template in profiling TCR beta VDJ and CDR3. TCRdb reprocessed the reads with MiXCR, giving one entry per CDR3 protein. The sample gives under 200,000 distinct CDR3 sequences, 64% of which show up once; around 42% is in the top ten. General study points: The study found no significant CD8+ Simpson's diversity difference between patients and controls.

Sequenced material: sorted CD4+, CD8+, or CD8+CD57+ T cells (not recorded which) from PBMCs. The V call is TRBV19, the J call TRBJ1-3; D gene unclear. The source of this sequence is a human donor with severe aplastic anemia or a healthy control (not recorded which). CDR3 residues: CASQGYRNTIYF. For the CDR3, the DNA is TGTGCCAGCCAAGGGTATCGAAACACCATATATTTT.